The source of this T cell receptor (beta chain) is a study of blood T cell repertoires in COVID-19 (dated by TCRdb to 2018 to 2020). In terms of the full investigation: The collaborator samples originated in the United States, Italy and Spain and spanned the acute and convalescent phases of COVID-19. The samples were drawn from the first 160 participants of the ongoing ImmuneRACE study and from about 1,200 subjects provided by 6 global collaborators. HLA class I and class II types, where available, came from metadata supplied by the sample provider rather than from assay-based typing. Deeply sampled blood TCRbeta repertoires from subjects exposed to, actively infected with, or recovered from COVID-19 were included in the dataset. The repertoires were released in a freely available public database intended as a resource for research on the immune response to SARS-CoV-2. The sample metadata nearly always contained a de-identified subject ID, COVID-19 status, age in years and sex. The prospective study material was composed of cDNA or gDNA derived from T cells, B-cell-depleted T cells, or PBMCs. General study outcomes and caveats: Clinical and demographic metadata were provided uncurated, with the amount varying by source and participant.

Points on this clone: Its antigen specificity is not known. Base-call qualities are not available, and no considerably larger clone is one nucleotide away.

Whole blood was collected in K2EDTA tubes by collaborating institutions according to the institutions' own protocols. For TCRbeta analysis, collaborators shipped samples as frozen whole blood, isolated PBMCs, or DNA extracted from either of those sample types. V is trimmed back by 5 bases and J by 4 bases, and the junction contains 4 bases that no gene match accounts for. Reading from cysteine to phenylalanine, the CDR3 counts 14 amino acids. Only the CDR3 region is kept as DNA, spanning 42 bases read in frame from base 1. Taken from the germline V gene (reference sequence), the CDR1 and CDR2 loops are LNHDA and SQIVND. TCRbeta CDR3 regions were amplified from genomic DNA by means of the immunoSEQ Assay, a bias-controlled multiplex PCR. From the authors' description of their analysis: The number of nucleated cells in each sample was estimated by amplification of reference gene primers within the assay. To quantify the absolute abundance of each unique TCRbeta CDR3 rearrangement, sequence reads were collapsed and filtered. Productive Simpson clonality was computed per sample as the square root of Simpson's diversity index over productive rearrangements. In its TCRdb copy, this immuneACCESS table keeps in-frame sequences only and misses some clones. Where compared with another copy, unresolved V genes explain less than half of these, and the others have no known cause. V and J calls and clone size come straight from that table; D and trimming were deduced from the DNA. The sample table contains 95,000 to 110,000 clones; only one count was recorded for 75% to 90% of them. 10% to 15% of the sample lies in the top ten.

Specimen: peripheral blood. The V gene is TRBV19 and the J gene is TRBJ2-2; 7 bases in the middle match TRBD2. The sequence derives from a human donor in a cohort sampled during active or convalescent COVID-19. The DNA is as follows: TGTGCCAGTAGTTCTGGGGGGGGCACCGGGGAGCTGTTTTTT. Its coded protein is CASSSGGGTGELFF.